These 16 T cell receptor beta chains were all obtained from the same sample, sequenced in a study of OX40 agonist ivuxolimab in advanced cancers. Sequencing used immunoSEQ multiplex PCR; TCRdb keeps in-frame clones, though not all of them. The sample lists some 83,000 clones, about 90% occurring once. The sample consisted of CD4+ or CD8+ T cells sorted from blood, taken in a trial of the OX40 agonist ivuxolimab. These receptors originate from an adult with an advanced solid tumor such as melanoma, head and neck, liver or kidney cancer.

This clone occurred a few times. The rearrangement joins TRBV2 to TRBJ1-2, with TRBD1 identical over 7 bases. This CDR3 has 12 residues. The germline V gene has CDR1 SNHLY and CDR2 FYNNEI. V lost 4 bases to trimming and J lost 5 bases; unmatched junction nucleotides: 1. The CDR3, as DNA: TGTGCCAGCAGTGTACAGGGGTATGGCTACACCTTC. Encoded protein: CASSVQGYGYTF.

This clone was detected a few times. The chain has TRBV2 and TRBJ2-1; D gene uncertain. The CDR3 totals 13 residues. V lost 6 bases, J lost 7 bases, and 13 bases lay in between. Germline lookup yields CDR1 SNHLY and CDR2 FYNNEI. CDR3 protein: CASRGHTNNEQFF. The CDR3 DNA reads TGTGCCAGCAGAGGCCACACTAATAATGAGCAGTTCTTC. Drawing the rest from reference TRBV2 and TRBJ2-1, the complete variable domain is EPEVTQTPSHQVTQMGQEVILRCVPISNHLYFYWYRQILGQKVEFLVSFYNNEISEKSEIFDDQFSVERPDGSNFTLKIRSTKLEDSAMYFCASRGHTNNEQFFGPGTRLTVL.

This sequence joins TRBV5-1 and TRBJ2-3, with D possibly being TRBD1 (6 bases). The CDR3 sequence is 13 residues long. From germline, CDR1 is SGHRS and CDR2 YFSETQ. V was pared by 2 bases and J by 6 bases, with 10 bases between. The CDR3 loop is CASSFWGRDTQYF. CDR3 bases: TGCGCCAGCAGCTTTTGGGGGCGGGATACGCAGTATTTT.

The chain couples TRBV11-2 to TRBJ2-3, with 11 bases identical to TRBD2. The V and J ends lost 0 bases and 3 bases, in that order; junction bases with no gene match: 5. The germline V gene has CDR1 SGHAT and CDR2 FQNNGV. The CDR3 length is 17 residues. The CDR3 nucleotides read TGTGCCAGCAGCTTAGATTGGGGGACTAGCGGAACAGATACGCAGTATTTT. The encoded protein is CASSLDWGTSGTDTQYF.

This clone was counted once. V is TRBV28 and J is TRBJ1-6; TRBD1 matches 7 bases. The CDR3 runs to 15 residues. Germline loops: CDR1 MDHEN, CDR2 SYDVKM. V lost 7 bases to trimming and J lost 4 bases; unmatched junction nucleotides: 7. The CDR3 nucleotides read TGTGCCAGCAAAACGAACAGGGGTTATAATTCACCCCTCCACTTT. Its translation is CASKTNRGYNSPLHF.

The chain uses TRBV11-3 and TRBJ2-1; D call uncertain. Germline V gives CDR1 SGHNT, CDR2 YENEEA. Trimming stripped 5 bases from V and 0 bases from J, with 11 bases between. This CDR3 is built from 15 residues. The CDR3 spells CASSILLSSYNEQFF. The CDR3 DNA follows: TGTGCCAGCAGCATCCTACTAAGCTCCTACAATGAGCAGTTCTTC.

The V call is TRBV4-1, the J call TRBJ2-3; TRBD2 matches at 7 bases. The length of the CDR3 is 19 residues. Trimming at V came to 2 bases and at J to 2 bases, leaving 16 bases not matched to a gene. In germline, CDR1 is MGHRA, CDR2 YSYEKL. Here the CDR3 reads CASSQLPPPSGEYTDTQYF. The CDR3 DNA reads TGCGCCAGCAGCCAACTCCCCCCGCCCAGCGGGGAATACACAGATACGCAGTATTTT.

This clone is a singleton in its sample. V gene TRBV4-1 combines with J gene TRBJ2-7, with 11 bases identical to TRBD2. V lost 5 bases and J lost 5; bases outside the gene matches: 8. This CDR3 spans 15 amino acids. Germline V gives CDR1 MGHRA, CDR2 YSYEKL. The CDR3 spells CASSSRLAGFDEQYV. CDR3 nucleotide sequence: TGCGCCAGCAGCTCCAGACTAGCGGGATTCGACGAGCAGTACGTC.

The chain uses TRBV4-1 and TRBJ1-5; D might be TRBD1 (5 bases). V lost 0 bases and J 7 bases, leaving 13 bases between the germline ends. Germline V gene lookup returns CDR1 MGHRA and CDR2 YSYEKL. The CDR3 spans 15 residues. The CDR3 region is CASSQELRAGQPQHF. The CDR3 DNA is TGCGCCAGCAGCCAAGAACTCAGGGCTGGACAGCCCCAGCATTTT.

Turning to this clone: A much larger clonotype is one base distant, so this may be a read error. This CDR3 is also generated by other DNA sequences in the sample. The CDR3 DNA reads as TGTGCCAGCAGCTTAGGACCGAACTACGAGCAGTACGTC. It encodes CASSLGPNYEQYV. The V gene is TRBV7-6, the J gene TRBJ2-7; D remains ambiguous. Germline loops: CDR1 SGHVS, CDR2 FNYEAQ. The CDR3 is 13 amino acids. The V end was cut by 1 base, the J end by 3 bases, with 7 bases between.

The rearrangement uses TRBV25-1 and TRBJ2-1; TRBD2 matches at 14 bases. The CDR3 length is 17 residues. Germline V gives CDR1 MGHDK, CDR2 SYGVNS. V shed 4 bases, J shed 4 bases, and the junction held 6 bases outside the gene matches. CDR3 loop: CASSGWGLAGEYNEQFF. The CDR3 DNA is TGTGCCAGCAGTGGTTGGGGACTAGCGGGGGAGTACAATGAGCAGTTCTTC. The full variable domain, with the rest looked up from reference TRBV25-1 and TRBJ2-1, is EADIYQTPRYLVIGTGKKITLECSQTMGHDKMYWYQQDPGMELHLIHYSYGVNSTEKGDLSSESTVSRIRTEHFPLTLESARPSHTSQYLCASSGWGLAGEYNEQFFGPGTRLTVL.

The chain joins TRBV7-8 to TRBJ2-3; tentative D call: TRBD2 (6 bases). Between the trimmed V and J ends, which lost 7 bases and 8 bases, there was a span of 25 bases. This CDR3 is built from 16 residues. The germline V gene encodes CDR1 SGHVS and CDR2 FQNEAQ. CDR3 nucleotide sequence: TGTGCCAGCACCCCTTTGCGGGGTTGGGGTTTGGGTACGCAGTATTTT. This sequence encodes CASTPLRGWGLGTQYF.

V gene TRBV15 combines with J gene TRBJ2-3; 8 nucleotides match TRBD2. The germline V gene encodes CDR1 LNHNV and CDR2 YYDKDF (reference sequence). This CDR3 is built from 13 residues. Losses at the gene ends were 9 bases for V and 1 base for J; bases not matched to a gene: 3. The CDR3 bases are TGTGCCACGGCGGGACTAGGCACAGATACGCAGTATTTT. It is translated as CATAGLGTDTQYF.

The gene calls are TRBV28 and TRBJ1-6; D remains unclear. Germline V gene data show CDR1 as MDHEN and CDR2 as SYDVKM. Trimming took off 2 bases at V and 5 bases at J, with 7 bases between the two ends. The CDR3 is 14 residues long. CDR3 in amino acids: CASSLLQNNSPLHF. In DNA form, the CDR3 reads TGTGCCAGCAGTTTACTGCAGAATAATTCACCCCTCCACTTT.

The genes are TRBV19 and TRBJ1-2, with 8 bases identical to TRBD1. In germline, CDR1 is LNHDA, CDR2 SQIVND (reference sequence). After removal of 2 bases from V and 8 bases from J, the junction contained 4 bases not matched to a gene. The CDR3 contains 13 residues. CDR3 in DNA: TGTGCCAGTAGTATATGGACAGGGCACGGCTACACCTTC. Translation: CASSIWTGHGYTF.

The chain has TRBV6-5 and TRBJ1-3, with D uncertain. The CDR3 spans 15 residues. Per the germline V gene, CDR1 is MNHEY and CDR2 is SVGAGI. V was cut by 0 bases and J by 0 bases, with 6 bases left in between. The CDR3 is CASSYSPDSGNTIYF. As DNA, the CDR3 is TGTGCCAGCAGTTACTCTCCAGACTCTGGAAACACCATATATTTT.